The 25 T cell receptor beta chains below were found in one sample sequenced in a study of regulatory T cells in long-lasting Graves disease listed by TCRdb under 2021. The time point label, as the study defines it: newly diagnosed GD, antithyroid drugs for less than 3 months. For both TCR sequencing and RNA sequencing, RNA was extracted from PBMCs in TRIzol. Libraries were built with multiplex PCR. TCRdb lists the instrument as Illumina HiSeq 4000. TCR beta libraries were built with iRepertoire HTBI primers and Arm-PCR amplification of CDR3 regions. TCRdb trimmed public reads at Q25 via fastp, called clones via MiXCR and kept in-frame beta chains. Entries are consolidated by CDR3 protein sequence, retaining the most common genes and DNA. Here the sample has 530,000 or so distinct CDR3 sequences; about 16% occur a single time. The ten most abundant clones make up approximately 12% of the sample. A further study also used this sample, focusing on T cells in Graves' hyperthyroidism and ophthalmopathy.

Material: peripheral blood mononuclear cells (PBMCs), obtained at new diagnosis, from a patient treated with antithyroid drugs. The receptors derive from a man between 18 and 29 years old with Graves disease. Donor details come from another sample of the same person, matched by shared clones.

V and J are TRBV9 and TRBJ2-1; TRBD1 or TRBD2 may be the D gene (6 bases each). V lost 0 bases, J lost 10 bases, and 20 bases lay in between. The CDR3 runs to 16 residues. Germline CDR1 and CDR2: SGDLS and YYNGEE. The CDR3 sequence is CASSVETTGALGEQFF. Here the CDR3 DNA reads TGTGCCAGCAGCGTAGAAACCACGGGGGCGCTGGGGGAGCAGTTCTTC. The full variable domain, its missing parts supplied by reference TRBV9 and TRBJ2-1, is DSGVTQTPKHLITATGQRVTLRCSPRSGDLSVYWYQQSLDQGLQFLIQYYNGEERAKGNILERFSAQQFPDLHSELNLSSLELGDSALYFCASSVETTGALGEQFFGPGTRLTVL.

This sequence joins TRBV20-1 and TRBJ2-7; 14 nucleotides line up with TRBD2. The CDR3 runs 16 residues. Looked up from germline, CDR1 is DFQATT and CDR2 is SNEGSKA (reference sequence). V was clipped by 5 bases and J by 4 bases; unmatched bases: 10. This chain's CDR3 is CSAVSPGLAGVYEQYF. CDR3 in DNA: TGCAGTGCTGTTTCTCCGGGACTAGCGGGAGTATACGAGCAGTACTTC.

At least ten counts were recorded for this clonotype. The chain links TRBV6-1 to TRBJ2-7; D perhaps matches TRBD1 (6 bases). V lost 3 bases and J lost 2, with 14 bases in between. CDR3 size: 15 residues. CDR1 and CDR2 (germline): MNHNS, SASEGT. In nucleotides, the CDR3 is TGTGCCAGCAGTGACCAACAGGGTGGCGCCTACGAGCAGTACTTC. Its protein is CASSDQQGGAYEQYF.

The table lists this clonotype with many counts. This chain connects TRBV30 to TRBJ1-2; tentatively, D is TRBD1 (6 bases). Germline CDR1 is GTSNPN and CDR2 is SVGIG (reference sequence). There are 12 residues in the CDR3. V lost 4 bases to trimming and J lost 7 bases, with 13 bases between them. CDR3 DNA sequence: TGTGCCTGGAACAGGGATGGTAGTGGCTACACCTTC. Translation gives CAWNRDGSGYTF.

Ten or more counts support this clonotype. The chain joins TRBV7-9 to TRBJ2-3, with unresolved D. Germline loops: CDR1 SEHNR, CDR2 FQNEAQ (reference sequence). The CDR3 loop spans 12 amino acids. Trimming pared 2 bases from V and 4 bases from J, leaving 4 bases between. Here the CDR3 DNA reads TGTGCCAGCAGCTTAATCGCAGATACGCAGTATTTT. It translates to CASSLIADTQYF.

This clonotype turned up a few times. The chain employs TRBV3-1 and TRBJ2-1, with TRBD2 matching 10 bases. Germline CDR1 reads LGHDT; CDR2 reads YNNKEL (reference sequence). This CDR3 contains 17 residues. With 0 bases clipped from V and 8 bases from J, the junction kept 10 bases outside the gene matches. CDR3 amino acids: CASSQDAIAGGSYEQFF. The CDR3 DNA sequence: TGTGCCAGCAGCCAAGATGCGATAGCGGGAGGTAGCTATGAGCAGTTCTTC.

In its sample, this clonotype was seen a few times. This chain joins TRBV28 and TRBJ2-1; tentatively, D is TRBD1 (5 bases). This CDR3 spans 14 amino acids. Trimming shortened V by 2 bases and J by 6 bases, and 11 bases separated the two germline ends. Germline V gene data show CDR1 as MDHEN and CDR2 as SYDVKM. CDR3 protein: CASSLALGANEQFF. CDR3 nucleotides: TGTGCCAGCAGTTTAGCTTTAGGGGCCAATGAGCAGTTCTTC.

This clonotype was counted once. This may come from a read error, since a much larger clone is one base off. No conserved phenylalanine or tryptophan is present at the end of the CDR3, so a read error is the likely explanation. The chain uses TRBV5-1 and TRBJ1-2; D not certain. Germline assignment: CDR1 SGHRS and CDR2 YFSETQ. This CDR3 contains 11 residues. V was pared by 6 bases and J by 7 bases, with 10 bases between. In DNA form, the CDR3 reads TGCGCCAGCAAGGAAAATCGTGGCTACACCTCC. Translating it yields CASKENRGYTS.

Many counts were recorded for this clonotype. J is TRBJ2-7 and V is TRBV29-1; no firm D call. Germline V lookup: CDR1 SQVTM, CDR2 ANQGSEA. V lost 4 bases, J lost 4 bases, and 8 bases lay in between. The CDR3 loop spans 11 amino acids. The CDR3 region is CSVGARYEQYF. The CDR3 DNA follows: TGCAGCGTTGGAGCCCGTTACGAGCAGTACTTC.

Only one count was recorded for this clonotype. This likely reflects a read error, since a far larger clone is one base away. This chain joins TRBV7-8 and TRBJ2-2, with D unresolved. Germline loops: CDR1 SGHVS, CDR2 FQNEAQ. The length of the CDR3 is 15 residues. Between the trimmed V and J ends, which lost 1 base and 4 bases, there was a span of 10 bases. The CDR3 DNA is TGTGCCAGCAGCTTAGGGGTGGCGCGCACCGGGGAGCTGTTTTTT. This gives the protein CASSLGVARTGELFF. The full variable domain, in which reference TRBV7-8 and TRBJ2-2 provide the parts outside the CDR3, is GAGVSQSPRYKVAKRGQDVALRCDPISGHVSLFWYQQALGQGPEFLTYFQNEAQLDKSGLPSDRFFAERPEGSVSTLKIQRTQQEDSAVYLCASSLGVARTGELFFGEGSRLTVL.

The V and J genes are TRBV6-2 or TRBV6-3 and TRBJ1-3; D is uncertain. CDR1 MNHEY and CDR2 SVGEGT come from the germline V gene. V shed 5 bases and J shed 0 bases, with 8 bases lying between them. The CDR3 length is 14 residues. CDR3 in amino acids: CASSDRSSGNTIYF. CDR3 DNA: TGTGCCAGCAGTGACCGAAGCTCTGGAAACACCATATATTTT.

This clonotype occurred many times. The J gene is TRBJ2-6, the V gene TRBV6-5; D unclear. V shed 4 bases and J shed 0 bases, with 10 bases lying between them. The CDR3 is 16 residues long. CDR1 is MNHEY and CDR2 is SVGAGI in the germline V gene. For the CDR3, the DNA is TGTGCCAGCAGTTCCCCGGATCTCTCTGGGGCCAACGTCCTGACTTTC. Translating it yields CASSSPDLSGANVLTF.

Ten or more counts support this clonotype. The chain uses TRBV20-1 and TRBJ2-7; the D call may be TRBD1 or TRBD2 (5 bases each). This CDR3 has 12 amino acids. Germline V gene sequence: CDR1 DFQATT, CDR2 SNEGSKA (reference sequence). The V gene lost 6 bases and the J gene lost 4 bases, with 13 bases spanning the gap. The chain's CDR3 is CSAGRELYEQYF. CDR3 nucleotide sequence: TGCAGTGCGGGCAGGGAGCTGTACGAGCAGTACTTC.

The V and J genes are TRBV5-8 and TRBJ2-1; D is unclear. CDR3 length: 12 amino acids. Looked up from germline, CDR1 is SGHTS and CDR2 is YDEGEE. Trimming took 4 bases from V and 5 from J, leaving 7 bases between them. In DNA, the CDR3 is TGTGCCAGCAGCCCCCCCCACAATGAGCAGTTCTTC. Translated, it gives CASSPPHNEQFF.

This clonotype appeared many times. The chain joins TRBV3-1 to TRBJ2-7; the D gene is possibly TRBD2 (5 bases). Trimming removed 2 bases from V and 4 bases from J, with 12 bases in between. CDR3 length: 14 amino acids. CDR1 is LGHDT and CDR2 is YNNKEL in the germline V gene (reference sequence). CDR3 nucleotide sequence: TGTGCCAGCAGCCAAACCTCGACGGGGTACGAGCAGTACTTC. Protein: CASSQTSTGYEQYF.

This clonotype was seen a handful of times. The genes are TRBV29-1 and TRBJ2-1, with 11 bases matching TRBD2. The V and J ends lost 4 bases and 4 bases, in that order; junction bases with no gene match: 6. Germline CDR1 reads SQVTM; CDR2 reads ANQGSEA. The CDR3 spans 15 residues. The CDR3 DNA follows: TGCAGCGTTGTATACGGGACTAGCGGTTACAATGAGCAGTTCTTC. Translating it yields CSVVYGTSGYNEQFF.

This clonotype was found a few times. The rearrangement uses TRBV5-1 and TRBJ1-5; a weak D match, TRBD1 (5 bases). With 3 bases removed from V and 1 base from J, the gap between germline ends came to 8 bases. The germline CDR1 and CDR2 sequences are SGHRS and YFSETQ. The CDR3 spans 14 residues. The CDR3 region is CASSWGESNQPQHF. Written as DNA, the CDR3 is TGCGCCAGCAGCTGGGGGGAGAGCAATCAGCCCCAGCATTTT. The complete variable domain, with remaining parts taken from reference TRBV5-1 and TRBJ1-5, reads KAGVTQTPRYLIKTRGQQVTLSCSPISGHRSVSWYQQTPGQGLQFLFEYFSETQRNKGNFPGRFSGRQFSNSRSEMNVSTLELGDSALYLCASSWGESNQPQHFGDGTRLSIL.

In its sample, this clonotype was seen many times. The chain recombines TRBV20-1 with TRBJ2-7; unclear D gene. This CDR3 comprises 13 residues. Germline loops: CDR1 DFQATT, CDR2 SNEGSKA (reference sequence). Trimming stripped 3 bases from V and 6 bases from J, with 15 bases between. The CDR3 DNA sequence: TGCAGTGCTAGGCCCCCTTCGGGCCTCGAGCAGTACTTC. Its translation: CSARPPSGLEQYF.

The chain joins TRBV20-1 to TRBJ2-3, with TRBD2 as a possible D gene (6 bases). CDR3 length equals 15 residues. Trimming took 0 bases from V and 0 from J, leaving 10 bases between them. Germline values: CDR1 DFQATT, CDR2 SNEGSKA (reference sequence). The CDR3 coding sequence is TGCAGTGCTAGAGATGGCAGCGGGAGCACAGATACGCAGTATTTT. Protein sequence: CSARDGSGSTDTQYF.

This clonotype was detected many times. The chain joins TRBV28 to TRBJ2-5; maybe TRBD1 (6 bases). V lost 5 bases to trimming and J lost 9 bases, with 19 bases between them. The CDR3 contains 14 residues. The germline V gene has CDR1 MDHEN and CDR2 SYDVKM. DNA of the CDR3: TGTGCCAGCAGTCCCCCCAGGGGCCCGGTGGCCCAGTACTTC. Translated, it gives CASSPPRGPVAQYF.

This rearrangement joins TRBV12-3 or TRBV12-4 to TRBJ2-2, with 11 bases matching TRBD1. The CDR3 loop spans 15 amino acids. The V gene end was trimmed by 5 bases and the J gene end by 7 bases; junction bases not matched to a gene: 6. The CDR3 spells CASSPRTGGIGELFF. CDR3 sequence (DNA): TGTGCCAGCAGTCCTCGGACAGGGGGCATCGGGGAGCTGTTTTTT.

The chain is built from TRBV28 and TRBJ2-2, with 7 bases aligning to TRBD1. This CDR3 is 16 amino acids long. V shed 5 bases and J 1 base; nucleotides not matched to a gene: 7. CDR1 is MDHEN and CDR2 is SYDVKM in the germline V gene. The CDR3 DNA follows: TGTGCCAGCAGTCACACAGGGGCGGGGAACACCGGGGAGCTGTTTTTT. Translating gives CASSHTGAGNTGELFF. Full variable domain (rest looked up from reference TRBV28 and TRBJ2-2): DVKVTQSSRYLVKRTGEKVFLECVQDMDHENMFWYRQDPGLGLRLIYFSYDVKMKEKGDIPEGYSVSREKKERFSLILESASTNQTSMYLCASSHTGAGNTGELFFGEGSRLTVL.

In its sample, this clonotype was seen many times. The rearrangement uses TRBV27 and TRBJ1-1; D uncertain. V was trimmed by 0 bases and J by 3 bases, leaving 8 bases between them. Germline CDR1 MNHEY, CDR2 SMNVEV (reference sequence). The CDR3 is 14 residues long. Here the CDR3 reads CASSLSGFYTEAFF. CDR3 nucleotides: TGTGCCAGCAGTTTATCAGGGTTCTACACTGAAGCTTTCTTT.

The rearrangement uses TRBV24-1 and TRBJ1-6; D unresolved. The germline gives CDR1 KGHDR, CDR2 SFDVKD. This CDR3 spans 13 amino acids. The ends were cut back, 9 bases at V and 10 bases at J, with 15 bases in the middle. CDR3 coding DNA: TGTGCCACCCGAGGCGATAATAGCTCACCCCTCCACTTT. It translates to CATRGDNSSPLHF.

The chain employs TRBV6-2 or TRBV6-3 and TRBJ2-3; TRBD2 matches 10 bases. The CDR3 is 16 amino acids. V dropped 5 bases and J dropped 8; count of bases not matched to a gene: 13. CDR1 MNHEY and CDR2 SVGEGT come from the germline V gene. This CDR3 is CASSGGLAGEFGTQYF. The CDR3 DNA reads as TGTGCCAGCAGTGGTGGGCTAGCGGGAGAATTTGGTACGCAGTATTTT.